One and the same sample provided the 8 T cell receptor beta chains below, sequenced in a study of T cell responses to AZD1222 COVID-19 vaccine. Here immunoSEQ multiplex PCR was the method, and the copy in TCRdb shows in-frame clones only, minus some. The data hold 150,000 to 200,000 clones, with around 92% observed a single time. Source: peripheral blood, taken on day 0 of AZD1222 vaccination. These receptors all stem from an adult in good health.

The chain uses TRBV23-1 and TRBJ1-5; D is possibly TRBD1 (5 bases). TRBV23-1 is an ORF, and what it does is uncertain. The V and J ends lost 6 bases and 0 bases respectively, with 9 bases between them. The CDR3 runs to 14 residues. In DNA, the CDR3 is TGCGCCAGCAGGACAGATTATAGCAATCAGCCCCAGCATTTT. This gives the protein CASRTDYSNQPQHF.

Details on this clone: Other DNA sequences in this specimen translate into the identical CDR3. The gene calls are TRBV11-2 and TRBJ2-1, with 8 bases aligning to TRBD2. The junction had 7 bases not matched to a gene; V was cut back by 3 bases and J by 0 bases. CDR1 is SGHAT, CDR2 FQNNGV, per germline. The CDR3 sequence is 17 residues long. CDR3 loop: CASSLGTSGYSYNEQFF. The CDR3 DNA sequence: TGTGCCAGCAGCTTGGGTACTAGCGGTTACTCCTACAATGAGCAGTTCTTC.

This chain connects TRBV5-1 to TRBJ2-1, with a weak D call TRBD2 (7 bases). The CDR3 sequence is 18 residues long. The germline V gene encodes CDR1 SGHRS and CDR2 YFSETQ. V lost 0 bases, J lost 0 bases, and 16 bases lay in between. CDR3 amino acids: CASSLGGGGIGSYNEQFF. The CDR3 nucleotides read TGCGCCAGCAGCTTGGGGGGGGGCGGGATTGGCTCCTACAATGAGCAGTTCTTC.

The CDR3: CASSQGTPEAFF. The CDR3 coding sequence is TGTGCCAGCAGTCAGGGCACCCCTGAAGCTTTCTTT. The chain recombines TRBV28 with TRBJ1-1; D might be TRBD1 (5 bases). Trimming left V 5 bases short and J 6 bases short, with 10 bases between. This CDR3 comprises 12 residues. The germline V gene encodes CDR1 MDHEN and CDR2 SYDVKM.

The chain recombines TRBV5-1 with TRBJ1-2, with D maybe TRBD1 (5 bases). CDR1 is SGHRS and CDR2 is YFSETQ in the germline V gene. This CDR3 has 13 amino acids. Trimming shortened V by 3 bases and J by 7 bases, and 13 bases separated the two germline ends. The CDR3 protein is CASSSSGNRGYTF. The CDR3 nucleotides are TGCGCCAGCAGCTCTTCAGGGAACCGTGGCTACACCTTC.

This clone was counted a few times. The chain's CDR3 is CASSLRGQVNTGELFF. The CDR3 DNA sequence: TGTGCCAGCAGCTTAAGGGGACAGGTGAACACCGGGGAGCTGTTTTTT. The chain is built from TRBV7-3 and TRBJ2-2, with TRBD1 matching 8 bases. Germline V gene sequence: CDR1 SGHTA, CDR2 FQGTGA. J lost 1 base, V lost 1 base, and 2 bases had no gene match. This CDR3 is 16 amino acids long.

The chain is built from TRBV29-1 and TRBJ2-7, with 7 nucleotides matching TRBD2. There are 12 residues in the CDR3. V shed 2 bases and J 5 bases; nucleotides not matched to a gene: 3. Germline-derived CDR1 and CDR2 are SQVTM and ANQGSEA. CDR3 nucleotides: TGCAGCGTTGAAAAGGGAGGGCACGAGCAGTACTTC. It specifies CSVEKGGHEQYF.

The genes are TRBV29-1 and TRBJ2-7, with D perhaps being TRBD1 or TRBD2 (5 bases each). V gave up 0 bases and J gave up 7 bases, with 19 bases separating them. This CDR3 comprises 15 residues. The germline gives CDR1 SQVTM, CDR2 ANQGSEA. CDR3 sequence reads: CSVEDRTGPPGEQYF. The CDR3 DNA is TGCAGCGTTGAAGATCGGACGGGGCCCCCGGGGGAGCAGTACTTC.